The T cell receptor (beta chain) described here comes from a study of T cell changes during pregnancy in multiple sclerosis. Some clones are missing from TCRdb's copy, which holds only in-frame ones; the method was immunoSEQ multiplex PCR. The sample carries tens of thousands of clones, just under 95% recorded once. The germline CDR1 and CDR2 sequences are ENHRY and SYGVKD. The CDR3 extends over 14 amino acids. Trimming took 4 bases from V and 6 from J, leaving 16 bases between them. The receptor was derived from a female donor with multiple sclerosis, enrolled in a pregnancy study. The rearrangement uses TRBV10-3 and TRBJ2-7, with D maybe TRBD1 (7 bases). The sample here was CD8+ T cells from peripheral blood mononuclear cells, taken after pregnancy. CDR3 loop: CAISGGVGGSEQYF. The CDR3 nucleotides are TGTGCCATCAGTGGGGGGGTAGGGGGCAGCGAGCAGTACTTC.